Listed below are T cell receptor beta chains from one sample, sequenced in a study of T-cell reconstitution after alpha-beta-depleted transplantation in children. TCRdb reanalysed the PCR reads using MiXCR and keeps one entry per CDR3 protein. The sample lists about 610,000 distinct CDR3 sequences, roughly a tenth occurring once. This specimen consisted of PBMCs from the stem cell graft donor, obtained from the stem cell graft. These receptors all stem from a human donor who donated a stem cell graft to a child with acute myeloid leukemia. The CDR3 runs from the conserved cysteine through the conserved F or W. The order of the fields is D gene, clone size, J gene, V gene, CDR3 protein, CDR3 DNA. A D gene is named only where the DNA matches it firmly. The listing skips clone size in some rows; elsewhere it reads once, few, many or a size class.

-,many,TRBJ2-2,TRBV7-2,CASSFGPRTGELFF,TGTGCCAGCAGCTTCGGACCCCGCACCGGGGAGCTGTTTTTT
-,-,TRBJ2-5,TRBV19,CASSIDGRETQYF,TGTGCCAGTAGTATAGATGGAAGAGAGACCCAGTACTTC
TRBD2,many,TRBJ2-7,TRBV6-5,CASSPLTSGTTYEQYF,TGTGCCAGCAGTCCCCTAACTAGCGGGACGACCTACGAGCAGTACTTC
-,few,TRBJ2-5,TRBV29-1,CSIKGTGETQYF,TGCAGTATAAAGGGGACGGGGGAGACCCAGTACTTC
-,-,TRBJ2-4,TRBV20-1,CSATRASSAGDIQYF,TGCAGTGCCACCAGAGCGTCCTCGGCAGGGGACATTCAGTACTTC
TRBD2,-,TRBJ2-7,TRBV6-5,CASSYSRGRAYEQYF,TGTGCCAGCAGTTACTCTCGCGGGAGGGCTTACGAGCAGTACTTC
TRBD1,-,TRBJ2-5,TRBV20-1,CSAGRTGFQETQYF,TGCAGTGCTGGGAGGACAGGGTTCCAAGAGACCCAGTACTTC
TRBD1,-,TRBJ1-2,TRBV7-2,CASSSKTGDGGYTF,TGTGCCAGCAGCTCAAAGACAGGGGATGGTGGCTACACCTTC
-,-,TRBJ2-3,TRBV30,CAWSRTSSTDTQYF,TGTGCCTGGAGTCGGACGTCTAGCACAGATACGCAGTATTTT
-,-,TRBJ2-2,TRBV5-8,CASSKGTRFTGELFF,TGTGCCAGCAGCAAAGGGACGCGGTTCACCGGGGAGCTGTTTTTT
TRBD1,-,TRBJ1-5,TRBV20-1,CSASPGTGDNSNQPQHF,TGCAGTGCTAGCCCCGGGACAGGTGACAATAGCAATCAGCCCCAGCATTTT
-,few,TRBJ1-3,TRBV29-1,CSVDHGNTIYF,TGCAGCGTTGATCATGGAAACACCATATATTTT
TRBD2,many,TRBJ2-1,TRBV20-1,CSAPGLAEPSYNEQFF,TGCAGTGCTCCGGGACTAGCGGAGCCCTCCTACAATGAGCAGTTCTTC
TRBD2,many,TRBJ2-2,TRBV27,CASSLGGGGRAAELFF,TGTGCCAGCAGTTTGGGGGGTGGCGGGAGGGCCGCGGAGCTGTTTTTT
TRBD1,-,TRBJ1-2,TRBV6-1,CASSEAGGGYGYTF,TGTGCCAGCAGTGAAGCAGGGGGCGGCTATGGCTACACCTTC
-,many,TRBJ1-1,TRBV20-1,CSARLGPEAFF,TGCAGTGCTAGACTTGGGCCTGAAGCTTTCTTT
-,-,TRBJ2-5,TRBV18,CASSPRGTQYF,TGTGCCAGCTCACCGAGGGGGACCCAGTACTTC
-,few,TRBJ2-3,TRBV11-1,CASSLVAASSTDTQYF,TGTGCCAGCAGCTTAGTGGCAGCCTCTAGCACAGATACGCAGTATTTT
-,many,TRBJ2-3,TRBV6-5,CASNRLGLDTQYF,TGTGCCAGCAACAGACTAGGACTGGATACGCAGTATTTT
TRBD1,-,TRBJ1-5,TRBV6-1,CASSASGTGNQPQHF,TGTGCCAGCAGTGCCTCCGGGACAGGGAACCAGCCCCAGCATTTT
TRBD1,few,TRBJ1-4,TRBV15,CATSRDRTGLSRKEKLFF,TGTGCCACCAGCAGAGATAGGACAGGGTTGTCGAGGAAGGAAAAACTGTTTTTT
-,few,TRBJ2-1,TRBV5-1,CASSLASGLYNEQFF,TGCGCCAGCAGCTTGGCGAGCGGGCTGTACAATGAGCAGTTCTTC
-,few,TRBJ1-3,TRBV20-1,CSARTDSSGNTIYF,TGCAGTGCTAGGACTGACAGCTCTGGAAACACCATATATTTT
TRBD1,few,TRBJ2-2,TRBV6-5,CASSYVTGANTGELFF,TGTGCCAGCAGTTACGTGACAGGGGCCAACACCGGGGAGCTGTTTTTT
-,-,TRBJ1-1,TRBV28,CASFGHFEAFF,TGTGCCAGCTTCGGACACTTTGAAGCTTTCTTT
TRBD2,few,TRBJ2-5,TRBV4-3,CASSQEAGVETQYF,TGCGCCAGCAGCCAAGAAGCGGGAGTTGAGACCCAGTACTTC
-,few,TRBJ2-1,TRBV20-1,CSATALREQFF,TGCAGTGCTACCGCCCTTCGGGAGCAGTTCTTC
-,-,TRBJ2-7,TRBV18,CASSPVGDEQYF,TGTGCCAGCTCACCAGTGGGGGATGAGCAGTACTTC
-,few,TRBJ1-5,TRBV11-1,CASSSAYGTARESQPQHF,TGTGCCAGCAGCTCAGCCTATGGGACGGCCAGGGAGTCCCAGCCCCAGCATTTT
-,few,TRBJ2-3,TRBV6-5,CASSYERSSTDTQYF,TGTGCCAGCAGTTATGAGCGGTCTAGCACAGATACGCAGTATTTT
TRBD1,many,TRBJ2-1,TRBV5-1,CASSRARQGDNEQFF,TGCGCCAGCAGCCGTGCCCGACAGGGGGACAATGAGCAGTTCTTC
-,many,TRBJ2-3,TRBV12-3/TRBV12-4,CASSIGGTGDTQYF,TGTGCCAGCAGTATAGGGGGAACTGGAGATACGCAGTATTTT
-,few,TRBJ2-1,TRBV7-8,CASSAQQGPTYNEQFF,TGTGCCAGCAGCGCGCAGCAGGGGCCGACATACAATGAGCAGTTCTTC
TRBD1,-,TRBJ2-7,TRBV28,CASRLRTGSEQYF,TGTGCCAGCAGGCTCAGGACAGGGAGCGAGCAGTACTTC
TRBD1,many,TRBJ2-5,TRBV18,CASKGRTGRQETQYF,TGTGCCAGCAAGGGTCGGACAGGGAGACAAGAGACCCAGTACTTC
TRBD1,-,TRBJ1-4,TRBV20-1,CSAPDRALRKLFF,TGCAGTGCACCGGACAGGGCCCTGAGAAAACTGTTTTTT
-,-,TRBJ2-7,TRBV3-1,CASSQSGLKIYEQYF,TGTGCCAGCAGCCAATCTGGGTTGAAGATATACGAGCAGTACTTC